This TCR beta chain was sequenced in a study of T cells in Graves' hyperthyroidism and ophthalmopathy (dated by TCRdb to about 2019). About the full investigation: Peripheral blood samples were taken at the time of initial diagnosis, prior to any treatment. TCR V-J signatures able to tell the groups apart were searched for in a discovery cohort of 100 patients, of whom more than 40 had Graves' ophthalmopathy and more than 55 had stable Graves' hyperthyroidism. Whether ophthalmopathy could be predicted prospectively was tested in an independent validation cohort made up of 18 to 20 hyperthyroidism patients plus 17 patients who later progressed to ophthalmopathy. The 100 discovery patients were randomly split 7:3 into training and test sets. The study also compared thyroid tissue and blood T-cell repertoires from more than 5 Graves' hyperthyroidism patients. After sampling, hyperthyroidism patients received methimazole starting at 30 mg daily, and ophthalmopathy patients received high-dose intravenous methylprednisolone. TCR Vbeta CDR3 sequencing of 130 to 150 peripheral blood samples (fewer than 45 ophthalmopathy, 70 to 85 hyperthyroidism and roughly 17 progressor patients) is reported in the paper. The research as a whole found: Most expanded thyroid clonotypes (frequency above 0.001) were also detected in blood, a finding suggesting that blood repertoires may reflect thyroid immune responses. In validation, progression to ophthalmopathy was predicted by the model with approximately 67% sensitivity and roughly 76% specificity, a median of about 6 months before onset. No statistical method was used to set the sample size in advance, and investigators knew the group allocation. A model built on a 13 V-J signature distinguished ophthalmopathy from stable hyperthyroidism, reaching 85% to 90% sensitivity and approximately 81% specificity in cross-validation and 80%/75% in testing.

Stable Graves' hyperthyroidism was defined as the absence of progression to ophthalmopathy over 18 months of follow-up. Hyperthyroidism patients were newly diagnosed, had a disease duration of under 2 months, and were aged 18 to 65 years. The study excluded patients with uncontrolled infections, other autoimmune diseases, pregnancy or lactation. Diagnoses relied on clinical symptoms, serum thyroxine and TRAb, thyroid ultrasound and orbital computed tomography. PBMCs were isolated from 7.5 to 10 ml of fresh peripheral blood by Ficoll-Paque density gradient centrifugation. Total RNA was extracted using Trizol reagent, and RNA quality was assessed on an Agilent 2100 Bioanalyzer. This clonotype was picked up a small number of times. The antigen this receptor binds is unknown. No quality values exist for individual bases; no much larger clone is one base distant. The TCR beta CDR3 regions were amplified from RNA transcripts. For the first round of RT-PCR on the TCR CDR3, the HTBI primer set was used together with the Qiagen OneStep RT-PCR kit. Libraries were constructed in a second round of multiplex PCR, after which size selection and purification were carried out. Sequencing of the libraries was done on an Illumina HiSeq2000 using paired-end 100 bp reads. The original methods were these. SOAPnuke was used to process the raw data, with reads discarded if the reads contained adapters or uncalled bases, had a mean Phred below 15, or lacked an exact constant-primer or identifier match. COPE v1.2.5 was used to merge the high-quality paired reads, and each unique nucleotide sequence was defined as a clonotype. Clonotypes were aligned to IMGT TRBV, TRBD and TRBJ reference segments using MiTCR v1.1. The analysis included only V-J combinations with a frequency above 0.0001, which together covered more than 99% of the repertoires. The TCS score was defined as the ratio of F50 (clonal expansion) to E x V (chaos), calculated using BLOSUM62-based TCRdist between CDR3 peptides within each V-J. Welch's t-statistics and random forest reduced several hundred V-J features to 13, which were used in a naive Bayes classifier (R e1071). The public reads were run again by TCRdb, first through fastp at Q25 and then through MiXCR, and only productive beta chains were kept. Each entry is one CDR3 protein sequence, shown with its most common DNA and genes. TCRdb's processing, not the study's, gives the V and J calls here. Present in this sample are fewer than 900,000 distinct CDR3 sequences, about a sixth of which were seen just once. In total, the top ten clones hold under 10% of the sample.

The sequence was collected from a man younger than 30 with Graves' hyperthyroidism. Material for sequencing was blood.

For the CDR3, the sequence is CASSLARGDPQETQYF. The DNA sequence is as follows: TGTGCCAGCAGCTTGGCGAGGGGCGATCCCCAAGAGACCCAGTACTTC. The chain employs TRBV5-5 and TRBJ2-5; the D assignment is uncertain and may be TRBD1 or TRBD2, with 5 bases supporting each. Per the germline V gene (reference sequence), SGHKS is the CDR1 and YYEKEE is the CDR2. The CDR3 sequence holds 16 residues, the cysteine and phenylalanine included. CDR3 DNA is the only sequence kept; it has 48 bases, read in frame from the first base. V gives up 0 bases and J gives up 1 base, and the segment between their germline ends measures 13 bases.